The T cell receptor beta chain under discussion was sequenced for a study of T cell changes during pregnancy in multiple sclerosis (dated by TCRdb to between 2019 and 2020). Background for the entire study: The study looked at changes in the T cell repertoire across pregnancy in women with multiple sclerosis.

From the cysteine up to the phenylalanine, the CDR3 has a length of 14 residues. Only the CDR3 portion is preserved as DNA: 42 bases, with reading frame beginning at the first base. The germline V gene sets CDR1 to SNHLY and CDR2 to FYNNEI. Trimming at the junction amounts to 7 bases on V and 4 bases on J, and the germline ends lie 14 bases apart. To prepare the library, the immunoSEQ multiplex PCR assay was applied. In its TCRdb copy, this immuneACCESS table keeps in-frame sequences only and misses some clones. Where compared with another copy, unresolved V genes explain less than half of these, and the others have no known cause. In this sample the table shows tens of thousands of clones, around nine tenths of which occur a single time. Together, the top ten hold 1.3% to 1.5% of the sample. In regard to this clone: This receptor's antigen is unknown. Base qualities are not at hand, and no much larger clone is one base apart.

The sample here was peripheral blood, taken in the third trimester of pregnancy. The chain uses TRBV2 and TRBJ2-1; no D gene is confidently identified. This receptor was taken from a female donor in good health, enrolled as a control in a pregnancy study. The nucleotide sequence is TGTGCCAGCATCGGCACTAATCATTACAATGAGCAGTTCTTC. Its protein is CASIGTNHYNEQFF.